Listed below are T cell receptor beta chains from one sample, sequenced in a study of graft-versus-host responses after intestinal transplantation. This table comes from immunoSEQ multiplex PCR, and its TCRdb copy is limited to in-frame clones, with some not included. The data show 15,000 to 20,000 clones, 80% seen once. Specimen: ileum tissue, collected about 100 days after intestinal transplant. These receptor sequences come from a human patient who received an intestinal transplant, so some T cells may come from the graft donor. Both conserved end residues are part of each CDR3.

TRBJ2-1 | TRBV4-3 | CASSQDGDGRAPYNEQFF
TRBJ2-7 | TRBV10-2 | CASSATSGSSYEQYF
TRBJ2-2 | TRBV5-1 | CASSLRTSGNTGELFF
TRBJ2-6 | TRBV6-5 | CASSSERAGANVLTF
TRBJ1-5 | TRBV6-1 | CASSEGGYSNQPQHF
TRBJ1-1 | TRBV7-4 | CASSLGPGETEAFF
TRBJ1-5 | TRBV13 | CASSLGRGRNQPQHF
TRBJ2-3 | TRBV5-6 | CASSLVGIITDTQYF
TRBJ1-3 | TRBV5-8 | CASSQGQGAFGNTIYF
TRBJ1-1 | TRBV10-1 | CASSESTVNTEAFF
TRBJ1-1 | TRBV19 | CASSIRGGQGANTEAFF
TRBJ1-2 | TRBV5-1 | CASRVDRGGYTF
TRBJ2-5 | TRBV7-3 | CASSLKAGTKETQYF
TRBJ2-1 | TRBV28 | CASSLWGERSTHNEQFF
TRBJ1-4 | TRBV18 | CASSPATNEKLFF
TRBJ1-5 | TRBV6-1 | CASRDSRNQPQHF
TRBJ2-5 | TRBV7-8 | CASGTRWVQETQYF
TRBJ1-1 | TRBV7-3 | CASSTQQGTEAFF
TRBJ1-2 | TRBV19 | CASTTSGLGYTF
TRBJ2-7 | TRBV28 | CASSLTIWGRTAAPSYEQYF
TRBJ2-7 | TRBV6-5 | CASRTQAHEQYF
TRBJ1-2 | TRBV19 | CASSRQGALGYTF
TRBJ2-7 | TRBV11-3 | CASSAHRGDEQYF
TRBJ1-1 | TRBV7-7 | CATGDTEAFF
TRBJ2-7 | TRBV15 | CATRAWRSPKEQYF
TRBJ2-6 | TRBV19 | CAGGTALNVLTF
TRBJ2-1 | TRBV12-5 | CASGPPGLAFDEQFF
TRBJ1-4 | TRBV7-2 | CASSPRGTYSAEKLFF
TRBJ1-4 | TRBV15 | CATSRAEGRGEKLFF